These T cell receptor beta chains were read from a single sample in a study of response to subunit inactivated influenza vaccine. MiXCR, applied by TCRdb to the RT-PCR reads, yields one record per CDR3 protein. Of roughly 700,000 distinct CDR3 sequences in the sample, around a sixth are singletons; the top ten hold around a tenth. This material consisted of PBMCs from blood, taken about 11 days after vaccination. These receptors all stem from a man aged 50 or older who received an inactivated influenza vaccine. Both conserved end residues are part of each CDR3. D genes are given only for firm matches. Clone size is shown for a subset of rows, as once, few, many or a class of expanded clone.

j_gene | d_gene | v_gene | abundance | CDR3nt | CDR3aa
TRBJ2-7 | - | TRBV7-9 | few | TGTGCCAGCAGCCCCACCTCGACAGCCTATCCCTACGAGCAGTACTTC | CASSPTSTAYPYEQYF
TRBJ2-1 | - | TRBV7-2 | - | TGTGCCAGCAGCTTGGGACTCGGTGAGCAGTTCTTC | CASSLGLGEQFF
TRBJ1-2 | - | TRBV27 | few | TGTGCCAGCAGAGCAACCGGGAGATCATATGGCTACACCTTC | CASRATGRSYGYTF
TRBJ2-1 | TRBD2 | TRBV10-3 | few | TGTGCCATCAGTGAGGCTCAGCGGGGATACAATGAGCAGTTCTTC | CAISEAQRGYNEQFF
TRBJ1-2 | - | TRBV20-1 | - | TGCAGTGCTAGCCCGGACAGATCTAACTATGGCTACACCTTC | CSASPDRSNYGYTF
TRBJ2-1 | - | TRBV5-6 | - | TGTGCCAGCAGCTTGGACCGACTATCATTGTACAATGAGCAGTTCTTC | CASSLDRLSLYNEQFF
TRBJ2-5 | - | TRBV9 | few | TGTGCCAGCAGCGTCAGGGATGGGGAGACCCAGTACTTC | CASSVRDGETQYF
TRBJ2-7 | - | TRBV6-1 | - | TGTGCCAGCTTTTCCGAGTCCTACGAGCAGTACTTC | CASFSESYEQYF
TRBJ2-7 | - | TRBV7-2 | few | TGTGCCAGCAGCGCGGGGAACTCCTACGAGCAGTACTTC | CASSAGNSYEQYF
TRBJ2-5 | - | TRBV12-3/TRBV12-4 | few | TGTGCCAGCACCTATAGGGAGACCCAGTACTTC | CASTYRETQYF
TRBJ2-1 | - | TRBV12-3/TRBV12-4 | many | TGTGCCAGCAGCCTGCCCGGTGAGCAGTTCTTC | CASSLPGEQFF
TRBJ2-3 | - | TRBV7-9 | few | TGTGCCAGCAGCTTCGACAGACGACGCACAGATACGCAGTATTTT | CASSFDRRRTDTQYF
TRBJ2-2 | TRBD1 | TRBV27 | few | TGTGCCAGCACCCCGGGACAGGGGATTCGAGGGACCGGGGAGCTGTTTTTT | CASTPGQGIRGTGELFF
TRBJ2-5 | TRBD1 | TRBV30 | - | TGTGCCTGGAGTCGCCGGACAGGCGGCGGAGAGACCCAGTACTTC | CAWSRRTGGGETQYF
TRBJ2-1 | - | TRBV7-9 | few | TGTGCCAGCAGCTTAGCGTACGGGGGCGATGAGCAGTTCTTC | CASSLAYGGDEQFF
TRBJ2-1 | TRBD2 | TRBV12-3/TRBV12-4 | few | TGTGCCAGCGGTCCACTAGCGGGCCCCTACAATGAGCAGTTCTTC | CASGPLAGPYNEQFF
TRBJ2-2 | - | TRBV6-2/TRBV6-3 | few | TGTGCCAGCAGTAAATTCCGAATTGACACCGGGGAGCTGTTTTTT | CASSKFRIDTGELFF
TRBJ2-3 | - | TRBV12-3/TRBV12-4 | few | TGTGCCAGCAGTTTAGCGTCGGGCACAGGAGCCACAGATACGCAGTATTTT | CASSLASGTGATDTQYF
TRBJ2-1 | - | TRBV11-3 | - | TGTGCCAGCAGCACCAGAAACAGCAATGAGCAGTTCTTC | CASSTRNSNEQFF
TRBJ2-1 | - | TRBV2 | - | TGTGCCACCAGAGCAGGGAATTCATACAATGAGCAGTTCTTC | CATRAGNSYNEQFF
TRBJ2-2 | - | TRBV7-8 | - | TGTGCCAGCAGCTTTTATCAGGGGAAGGCCGGGGAGCTGTTTTTT | CASSFYQGKAGELFF
TRBJ2-5 | TRBD2 | TRBV4-3 | few | TGCGCCAGCAGCCAAGATGGGACTAGCGGCTCGTCGGGGGAGACCCAGTACTTC | CASSQDGTSGSSGETQYF
TRBJ2-3 | - | TRBV7-7 | many | TGTGCTAGCAGTTCAACAGGGAGAGATACGCAGTATTTT | CASSSTGRDTQYF
TRBJ2-2 | - | TRBV29-1 | - | TGCAGCGTTGAAGTTAGGGGTTTTGGGGAGCTGTTTTTT | CSVEVRGFGELFF
TRBJ2-3 | TRBD2 | TRBV7-3 | - | TGTGCCAGCAGCTTAATGGGACGGGGGACTAGCGGCACAGATACGCAGTATTTT | CASSLMGRGTSGTDTQYF
TRBJ2-1 | TRBD2 | TRBV7-9 | - | TGTGCCAGCAAGATGCTGCGGGAGGGTTACAATGAGCAGTTCTTC | CASKMLREGYNEQFF
TRBJ2-1 | - | TRBV6-6 | - | TGTGCCTCCCAAGCCCGGTATGAGCAGTTCTTC | CASQARYEQFF
TRBJ1-2 | - | TRBV29-1 | few | TGCAGCGTTATGTCAGAAGTCTACTATGGCTACACCTTC | CSVMSEVYYGYTF
TRBJ2-3 | - | TRBV7-2 | few | TGTGCCAGCAGACGAAGCGGAGCTGATACGCAGTATTTT | CASRRSGADTQYF
TRBJ2-7 | TRBD2 | TRBV29-1 | many | TGCAGCGCTGAACTAGCGGGGGGATCCTACGAGCAGTACTTC | CSAELAGGSYEQYF
TRBJ2-7 | - | TRBV5-1 | - | TGCGCCAGCAGCTTGGACAGGGTAAGGAGCGAGCAGTACTTC | CASSLDRVRSEQYF
TRBJ2-1 | TRBD2 | TRBV12-3/TRBV12-4 | few | TGTGCCAGCAGGCTGGGGGGGGATGAGCAGTTCTTC | CASRLGGDEQFF
TRBJ2-2 | TRBD2 | TRBV6-1 | few | TGTGCCAGCAGTGATGTTAGCGGGAGGGCCGTCGGGGAGCTGTTTTTT | CASSDVSGRAVGELFF
TRBJ2-5 | TRBD2 | TRBV15 | - | TGTGCCACCAGCAGAGGGCTCGATAGCGGGGGAATGGAGACCCAGTACTTC | CATSRGLDSGGMETQYF
TRBJ2-3 | - | TRBV4-1 | few | TGCGCCAGCAGCCAAGGTTGGAACTCCCCCACAGATACGCAGTATTTT | CASSQGWNSPTDTQYF
TRBJ2-1 | - | TRBV5-1 | few | TGCGCCAGCAGAGTACAGGAACCCTACAATGAGCAGTTCTTC | CASRVQEPYNEQFF
TRBJ2-7 | - | TRBV25-1 | many | TGTGCCAGCAGTGACGGGACGACCTACGAGCAGTACTTC | CASSDGTTYEQYF
TRBJ2-2 | - | TRBV9 | few | TGTGCCAGCAGCGTAGAACTTGCGAACACCGGGGAGCTGTTTTTT | CASSVELANTGELFF
TRBJ1-2 | - | TRBV12-3/TRBV12-4 | - | TGTGCCAGCAATTCTGACAGGATTGGCGGCTACACCTTC | CASNSDRIGGYTF
TRBJ1-1 | TRBD1 | TRBV28 | - | TGTGCCAGCAAAACAGGGGGCGCAGTAGGAACTGAAGCTTTCTTT | CASKTGGAVGTEAFF
TRBJ2-5 | - | TRBV5-1 | few | TGCGCCAGCAGCTTGGGAGGCCCCAGACAAGAGACCCAGTACTTC | CASSLGGPRQETQYF
TRBJ2-1 | - | TRBV10-3 | few | TGTGCCATCAGTGAATTTGGCCGCAATGAGCAGTTCTTC | CAISEFGRNEQFF
TRBJ2-5 | TRBD2 | TRBV4-2 | few | TGTGCCAGCAGCCAAGATATAACGGGGGGGGAGACCCAGTACTTC | CASSQDITGGETQYF
TRBJ2-7 | - | TRBV7-2 | few | TGTGCCAGCAGCTTAGCTCCCCGGGGAACCTACGAGCAGTACTTC | CASSLAPRGTYEQYF
TRBJ1-1 | TRBD1 | TRBV14 | many | TGTGCCAGCAGCCAGCCTCAGGGGGCGTGGACTGAAGCTTTCTTT | CASSQPQGAWTEAFF
TRBJ2-6 | - | TRBV7-9 | few | TGTGCCAGCAGCACTACAGGAGCGGCCAACGTCCTGACTTTC | CASSTTGAANVLTF
TRBJ1-1 | - | TRBV6-6 | - | TGTGCCATCAGGGAATTCGACACTGAAGCTTTCTTT | CAIREFDTEAFF
TRBJ2-4 | - | TRBV6-5 | few | TGTGCCAGCAGTTACCCCCCCGGGGACATTCAGTACTTC | CASSYPPGDIQYF
TRBJ2-7 | TRBD2 | TRBV6-2/TRBV6-3 | few | TGTGCCAGCAGTTACGGGATAAGCGGGACTTATGAGCAGTACTTC | CASSYGISGTYEQYF
TRBJ2-5 | TRBD1 | TRBV7-9 | few | TGTGCCAGCAGCTTACGAGGGACAGGAAACCAAGAGACCCAGTACTTC | CASSLRGTGNQETQYF
TRBJ2-7 | - | TRBV23-1 | - | TGCGCCAGCAGTCAAGTTTGGTGCTCAGCCTACGAGCAGTACTTC | CASSQVWCSAYEQYF
TRBJ2-7 | - | TRBV4-1 | few | TGCGCCAGCAGCCAAGATCCGGTCAGCCTCGGCGAGCAGTACTTC | CASSQDPVSLGEQYF
TRBJ2-1 | TRBD1 | TRBV7-9 | few | TGTGCCAGCAGCCCGGCCAGGGGGCTAAACAATGAGCAGTTCTTC | CASSPARGLNNEQFF
TRBJ2-2 | - | TRBV6-5 | few | TGTGCCAGCAGTTACTCGAGAGGGGGGGCCTCGAACACCGGGGAGCTGTTTTTT | CASSYSRGGASNTGELFF
TRBJ2-3 | - | TRBV7-3 | - | TGTGCCAGCAGCGGAACCCGGGCAGATACGCAGTATTTT | CASSGTRADTQYF
TRBJ2-1 | TRBD1 | TRBV29-1 | many | TGCAGCGTTCTGGACAGGAGGAAGAATGAGCAGTTCTTC | CSVLDRRKNEQFF
TRBJ1-6 | - | TRBV6-2/TRBV6-3 | - | TGTGCCAGCAGTCACGGACAACTAAGGCTTTCACCCCTCCACTTT | CASSHGQLRLSPLHF
TRBJ1-2 | TRBD1 | TRBV28 | few | TGTGCCAGCAGCCTAGGGACAGAACCCGTGACTAACTATGGCTACACCTTC | CASSLGTEPVTNYGYTF
TRBJ2-1 | - | TRBV11-2 | many | TGTGCCAGCAGCTTAGTCATAGGGGGTGGTCAATTTGATGAGCAGTTCTTC | CASSLVIGGGQFDEQFF
TRBJ2-5 | TRBD1 | TRBV7-9 | few | TGTGCCAGCACCTGGGACAGTGGCGAGACCCAGTACTTC | CASTWDSGETQYF